This TCR beta chain was captured in a study of molecular identifiers for immune sequencing clone quantification. Overall study: With replicates, the RNA of about 20,000 or 100,000 naive CD8 cells was split five ways and four were sequenced. Points from the study as a whole: In CMV-specific effectors, clones above 20 copies held over 97% of molecules; naive, under 1%. Barcode sharing among identical TCR molecules could make large clones appear smaller. In a background of about 1 million naive cells, spiked Jurkat TCR RNA from one cell was reportedly detectable.

Trimming removed 3 bases from V and 0 bases from J, with 9 bases in between. This CDR3 region has 14 residues. Germline lookup yields CDR1 SGDLS and CDR2 YYNGEE. TCRdb reprocessed the PCR reads with MiXCR, giving one entry per CDR3 protein. The sample shows around 320,000 distinct CDR3 sequences, roughly 23% of them seen only once. On this clonotype itself: The antigen is undetermined.

This receptor was taken from a human donor in good health. Some libraries in this study had Jurkat cell RNA spiked in. Specimen: naive CD8+ T cells from blood, with Jurkat cell RNA spiked in. Subset in this sample: FACS-sorted CD8+CD4-CCR7+CD45RA+ naive T cells. The chain combines TRBV9 with TRBJ1-1; D is unresolved. Here the CDR3 reads CASSGSALNTEAFF. The CDR3 nucleotides are TGTGCCAGCAGCGGTTCAGCTCTGAACACTGAAGCTTTCTTT.